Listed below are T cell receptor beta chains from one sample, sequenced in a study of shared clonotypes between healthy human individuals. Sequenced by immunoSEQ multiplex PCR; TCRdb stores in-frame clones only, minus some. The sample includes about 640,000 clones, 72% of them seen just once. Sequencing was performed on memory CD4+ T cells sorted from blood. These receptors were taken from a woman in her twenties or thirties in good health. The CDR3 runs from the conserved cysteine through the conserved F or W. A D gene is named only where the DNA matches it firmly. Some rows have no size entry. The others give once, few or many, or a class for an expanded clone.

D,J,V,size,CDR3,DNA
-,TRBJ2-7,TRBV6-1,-,CASTAFYEQYF,TGTGCCAGCACGGCTTTCTACGAGCAGTACTTC
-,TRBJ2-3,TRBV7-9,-,CASSHDYLSTDTQYF,TGTGCCAGCAGCCACGACTATCTTAGCACAGATACGCAGTATTTT
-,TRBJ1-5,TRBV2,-,CASHRDIDQPQHF,TGTGCCAGTCACCGGGACATCGATCAGCCCCAGCATTTT
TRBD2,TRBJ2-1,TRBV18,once,CASSPSGNEQFF,TGTGCCAGCTCCCCTAGCGGGAATGAGCAGTTCTTC
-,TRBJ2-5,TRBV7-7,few,CASSYGIGQETQYF,TGTGCCAGCAGCTACGGCATAGGTCAAGAGACCCAGTACTTC
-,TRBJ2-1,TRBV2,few,CASDDGSSYNEQFF,TGTGCCAGCGACGACGGTTCCTCCTACAATGAGCAGTTCTTC
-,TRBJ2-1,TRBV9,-,CASSVEARPGAAYNEQFF,TGTGCCAGCAGCGTAGAAGCCCGGCCGGGTGCGGCCTACAATGAGCAGTTCTTC
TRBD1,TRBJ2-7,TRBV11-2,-,CASSLDLQGDNEQYF,TGTGCCAGCAGCTTAGATCTGCAGGGGGACAACGAGCAGTACTTC
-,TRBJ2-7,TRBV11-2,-,CASSAHRAGHEQYF,TGTGCCAGCAGCGCTCACAGAGCGGGCCACGAGCAGTACTTC
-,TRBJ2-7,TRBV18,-,CASSPGGRYEQYF,TGTGCCAGCTCCCCCGGGGGAAGGTACGAGCAGTACTTC
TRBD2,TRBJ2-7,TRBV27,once,CASSLNSGRDYEQYF,TGTGCCAGCAGTCTAAATAGCGGGAGGGACTACGAGCAGTACTTC
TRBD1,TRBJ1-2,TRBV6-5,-,CASTQGGNYGYTF,TGTGCCAGCACCCAGGGGGGAAACTATGGCTACACCTTC
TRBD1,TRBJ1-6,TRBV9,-,CASSVGDRGNSPLHF,TGTGCCAGCAGCGTAGGGGACAGGGGTAATTCACCCCTCCACTTT
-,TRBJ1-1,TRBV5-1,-,CASSTDSMNTEAFF,TGCGCCAGCAGCACGGACAGCATGAACACTGAAGCTTTCTTT
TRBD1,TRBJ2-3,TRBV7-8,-,CASRDRGRDTQYF,TGTGCCAGCCGGGACAGGGGTCGAGATACGCAGTATTTT
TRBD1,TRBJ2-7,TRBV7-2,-,CASSLGGWWDRDLLQYF,TGTGCCAGCAGCTTAGGAGGTTGGTGGGACAGGGATTTATTGCAGTACTTC
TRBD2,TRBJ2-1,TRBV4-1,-,CASSHHLLAGGGNEQFF,TGCGCCAGCAGCCACCATTTACTAGCGGGAGGAGGGAATGAGCAGTTCTTC
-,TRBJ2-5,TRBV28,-,CASSLGGLETQYF,TGTGCCAGCAGTTTGGGGGGGCTGGAGACCCAGTACTTC
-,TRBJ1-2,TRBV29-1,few,CSVEVQGLRYTF,TGCAGCGTTGAAGTGCAGGGTTTACGCTACACCTTC
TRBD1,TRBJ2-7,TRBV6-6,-,CASSPGTGGSEQYF,TGTGCCAGCAGTCCCGGGACAGGGGGCAGCGAGCAGTACTTC
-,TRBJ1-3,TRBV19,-,CASSIADGGNTIYF,TGTGCCAGTAGTATCGCGGACGGAGGAAACACCATATATTTT
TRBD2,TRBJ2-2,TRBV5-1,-,CASRPKGLADGTGELFF,TGCGCCAGCAGACCGAAAGGACTAGCGGATGGCACCGGGGAGCTGTTTTTT
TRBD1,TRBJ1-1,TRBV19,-,CATATFITGGTEAFF,TGTGCCACCGCTACCTTCATTACAGGGGGCACTGAAGCTTTCTTT